This T cell receptor (beta chain) emerged from a study of response to subunit inactivated influenza vaccine. The CDR3 is 12 residues long. Trimming cost V 8 bases and J 1 base, with 7 bases left between them. Findings of the study overall: The authors proposed limited new T cell recruitment per seasonal influenza vaccination.

At least ten counts were recorded for this clonotype. No antigen is known for it. One entry per CDR3 protein, called by TCRdb with MiXCR from the RT-PCR reads. In the table there are about 650,000 distinct CDR3 sequences, 15% to 19% of which are singletons. The sequencing here drew on PBMCs from blood, taken 11 to 12 days after vaccination. This chain connects TRBV12-3 or TRBV12-4 to TRBJ2-3; D is possibly TRBD1 or TRBD2 (5 bases each). This sequence was found in a man between 45 and 60 years old who received an inactivated influenza vaccine. DNA of the CDR3: TGTGCCAGCTGGGACCGCACAGATACGCAGTATTTT. This sequence encodes CASWDRTDTQYF.